The 9 T cell receptor beta chains below were found in one sample sequenced in a study of Graves' ophthalmopathy and Graves' hyperthyroidism. Researchers took RNA transcripts and amplified TCR beta CDR3 regions from them. Following a first-round RT-PCR that used HTBI primers, a second-round multiplex PCR was carried out. MiXCR, applied by TCRdb to the multiplex PCR reads, yields one record per CDR3 protein. Found here are 400,000 to 500,000 distinct CDR3 sequences, around 20% of them singletons; the top ten hold 3%. The sample consisted of peripheral blood. The source is a woman aged 18-29 years with stable Graves' hyperthyroidism.

This clonotype was recorded many times. V usage is TRBV28 and J usage is TRBJ1-2, with D perhaps matching TRBD1 (6 bases). Germline CDR1 MDHEN, CDR2 SYDVKM. Between the trimmed V and J ends, which lost 2 bases and 9 bases, there was a span of 19 bases. The CDR3 extends over 15 amino acids. CDR3 DNA sequence: TGTGCCAGCAGTTTACCCCTAACAGGGTTAGATAGCTACACCTTC. It is translated as CASSLPLTGLDSYTF.

This sequence joins TRBV6-5 and TRBJ1-2, with D tentatively TRBD1 (5 bases). The CDR3 loop spans 14 amino acids. Germline CDR1 and CDR2: MNHEY and SVGAGI. Trimming stripped 0 bases from V and 8 bases from J, with 13 bases between. The CDR3 DNA is TGTGCCAGCAGTTACTCGAGAGGGACTGGCGGCTACACCTTC. It encodes CASSYSRGTGGYTF.

J is TRBJ2-7 and V is TRBV4-1; perhaps TRBD1 as D (5 bases). Trimming removed 4 bases from V and 0 bases from J, with 19 bases in between. Germline CDR1 is MGHRA and CDR2 is YSYEKL. This CDR3 is 17 amino acids long. CDR3 nucleotide sequence: TGCGCCAGCAGCCTAATCCCCTGGGGCAGAGCCTCCTACGAGCAGTACTTC. Its protein is CASSLIPWGRASYEQYF.

This clonotype was recorded a few times. The chain carries TRBV6-2 or TRBV6-3 and TRBJ2-6, with TRBD1 identical over 9 bases. The CDR3 runs to 16 residues. Per germline, CDR1 MNHEY and CDR2 SVGEGT. J gave up 3 bases and V 6 bases, and 6 bases lay outside the gene matches. CDR3 loop: CASRIRDRVGANVLTF. The CDR3 region has the DNA TGTGCCAGCAGGATAAGGGACAGGGTTGGGGCCAACGTCCTGACTTTC.

This clonotype was observed many times. This chain joins TRBV2 and TRBJ2-5; no firm D call. From germline, CDR1 is SNHLY and CDR2 FYNNEI. Trimming took off 6 bases at V and 4 bases at J, with 24 bases between the two ends. The CDR3 loop spans 17 amino acids. CDR3 coding DNA: TGTGCCAGCAGGGGTGATCTCGACGATCGCTTTGGAGAGACCCAGTACTTC. It is translated as CASRGDLDDRFGETQYF.

The sample holds many counts of this clonotype. The chain links TRBV6-5 to TRBJ2-5; 10 nucleotides align to TRBD1. Germline CDR1 reads MNHEY; CDR2 reads SVGAGI. CDR3 size: 15 residues. Unmatched junction bases numbered 2, after V lost 0 bases and J lost 4 bases. The CDR3 coding sequence is TGTGCCAGCAGTTACTCGACAGGGGGCGGAGAGACCCAGTACTTC. The encoded protein is CASSYSTGGGETQYF.

There are many counts of this clonotype. This chain uses TRBV28 with TRBJ2-7; TRBD2 agrees at 11 bases. The CDR3 contains 14 residues. The V gene end was trimmed by 1 base and the J gene end by 5 bases; junction bases not matched to a gene: 1. Germline-derived CDR1 and CDR2 are MDHEN and SYDVKM. As DNA, the CDR3 is TGTGCCAGCAGTTTATCACTAGCGGGAGACGAGCAGTACTTC. It codes for CASSLSLAGDEQYF. Full variable domain (missing parts from reference TRBV28 and TRBJ2-7): DVKVTQSSRYLVKRTGEKVFLECVQDMDHENMFWYRQDPGLGLRLIYFSYDVKMKEKGDIPEGYSVSREKKERFSLILESASTNQTSMYLCASSLSLAGDEQYFGPGTRLTVT.

This clonotype was counted ten times or more. The gene calls are TRBV30 and TRBJ2-5, with 7 bases fitting TRBD2. CDR3 size: 13 residues. The V segment lost 2 bases and the J segment 1 base; nucleotides outside the gene matches: 1. CDR1 is GTSNPN and CDR2 is SVGIG in the germline V gene (reference sequence). The DNA of the CDR3 is TGTGCCTGGAGTCTAGCGGTCCAAGAGACCCAGTACTTC. This sequence encodes CAWSLAVQETQYF.

Ten or more counts support this clonotype. CDR3 in amino acids: CASRGQGADNAFF. The CDR3 region has the DNA TGTGCCAGCAGAGGACAGGGGGCGGATAACGCTTTCTTT. This chain uses TRBV12-3 or TRBV12-4 with TRBJ1-1, with TRBD1 matching 11 bases. Trimming took 6 bases from V and 11 from J; bases not matched to a gene: 8. This CDR3 spans 13 amino acids.